Sequencing of this T cell receptor beta chain was carried out in a study of shared clonotypes between healthy human individuals. Findings of the study overall: The naive CD4 repertoires of several donors were compared, and approximately 4.5% of clonotypes were shared. Clonotypes which were not shared had lower generation probabilities than clonotypes that all four donors shared.

For this clone: Its antigen is undetermined.

The CDR3 is 17 residues long. Germline CDR1 and CDR2: MDHEN and SYDVKM. V was cut by 3 bases and J by 2 bases, with 17 bases left in between. Naive CD8 cells comprised CD45RO-negative, CCR7-positively selected cells, excluding terminally differentiated effector memory CD45RA+ cells. Data came from immunoSEQ multiplex PCR; TCRdb stores just in-frame clones and leaves some out. The sample consists of about 2 million clones, 85% to 95% of them appearing once. V gene TRBV28 combines with J gene TRBJ1-5, with unresolved D. The sequenced material came from naive CD8+ T cells sorted from blood. This TCR was sampled from a man between 18 and 29 years old in good health. CDR3 in DNA: TGTGCCAGCAGTTTCCCCGGAGTTCGTCCGGGCAATCAGCCCCAGCATTTT. Amino acid sequence: CASSFPGVRPGNQPQHF.